These 26 T cell receptor beta chains originate from one sample sequenced in a study of shared clonotypes between healthy human individuals. Assay: immunoSEQ multiplex PCR; the TCRdb copy retains only in-frame clones and omits some. Here the sample spans about 2.1 million clones, 93% being singletons. Terminally differentiated effector memory CD45RA+ cells were excluded by CCR7 positive selection of CD45RO-negative cells. Sequencing used naive CD8+ T cells from PBMCs. The receptors were sampled from a man between 18 and 35 years old in good health. Some clones in this sample may be carry-over from other donors' samples.

This chain uses TRBV7-9 with TRBJ1-1, with a weak D call TRBD1 (5 bases). Germline values: CDR1 SEHNR, CDR2 FQNEAQ (reference sequence). The V and J ends lost 4 bases and 10 bases respectively, with 19 bases between them. This CDR3 is built from 14 residues. The CDR3 reads CASSSQTERGVAFF. CDR3 sequence (DNA): TGTGCCAGCAGCTCTCAGACAGAAAGGGGAGTAGCTTTCTTT.

V and J are TRBV29-1 and TRBJ2-5; D is undetermined. CDR1 and CDR2 from the germline V gene are SQVTM and ANQGSEA. The CDR3 sequence is 13 residues long. Trimming left V 2 bases short and J 5 bases short, with 12 bases between. CDR3 residues: CSVESTPTETQYF. The CDR3, as DNA: TGCAGCGTTGAATCCACCCCGACGGAGACCCAGTACTTC.

The CDR3 region has the DNA TGTGCCAGCAGCCAAGACACCTGGGCAGAAAACCCCGAGCAGTACTTC. It codes for CASSQDTWAENPEQYF. V gene TRBV4-2 combines with J gene TRBJ2-7; D is uncertain. CDR1 is LGHNA, CDR2 YNFKEQ, per germline. The CDR3 contains 16 residues. Trimming cost V 0 bases and J 6 bases, with 18 bases left between them.

This chain uses TRBV5-6 with TRBJ2-7, with 9 positions matching TRBD1. Germline V gives CDR1 SGHDT, CDR2 YYEEEE. This CDR3 is 14 amino acids long. V lost 6 bases and J lost 3; bases outside the gene matches: 7. CDR3 residues: CASKNGQGFYEQYF. Written as DNA, the CDR3 is TGTGCCAGCAAAAACGGACAGGGGTTCTACGAGCAGTACTTC.

A remark on this clone: The same CDR3 also results from other DNA sequences found in this sample. The V and J genes are TRBV19 and TRBJ2-5, with a possible D match to TRBD1 (6 bases). V was cut by 0 bases and J by 4 bases, with 6 bases left in between. The CDR3 extends over 13 amino acids. In germline, CDR1 is LNHDA, CDR2 SQIVND (reference sequence). The CDR3 DNA is TGTGCCAGTAGTATAGACAGGGGAGAGACCCAGTACTTC. Translating it yields CASSIDRGETQYF. Full variable domain (remainder filled in from reference TRBV19 and TRBJ2-5): DGGITQSPKYLFRKEGQNVTLSCEQNLNHDAMYWYRQDPGQGLRLIYYSQIVNDFQKGDIAEGYSVSREKKESFPLTVTSAQKNPTAFYLCASSIDRGETQYFGPGTRLLVL.

The chain couples TRBV5-6 to TRBJ2-7; either TRBD1 or TRBD2 may supply D (5 bases each). The CDR3 runs to 17 residues. Deletions cut 4 bases from V and 2 bases from J, with 22 bases between. Germline V gives CDR1 SGHDT, CDR2 YYEEEE. CDR3: CASSPGGWSRLPYEQYF. CDR3 bases: TGTGCCAGCAGCCCTGGGGGATGGTCGAGACTCCCCTACGAGCAGTACTTC.

The gene calls are TRBV7-8 and TRBJ2-7, with TRBD2 matching 12 bases. Germline V CDR1 and CDR2: SGHVS, FQNEAQ. J gave up 0 bases and V 6 bases, and 9 bases lay outside the gene matches. The CDR3 loop spans 17 amino acids. CDR3 amino acids: CASSPRLAGAPSYEQYF. The CDR3 DNA sequence: TGTGCCAGCAGTCCCCGACTAGCGGGAGCCCCCTCCTACGAGCAGTACTTC.

V usage is TRBV5-1 and J usage is TRBJ2-3, with TRBD2 matching over 10 bases. The CDR3 has 15 amino acids. J gave up 6 bases and V 2 bases, and 6 bases lay outside the gene matches. Per the germline V gene, CDR1 is SGHRS and CDR2 is YFSETQ. The CDR3 DNA sequence: TGCGCCAGCAGCTTTACTAGCGGGGCCACCGATACGCAGTATTTT. Amino acids: CASSFTSGATDTQYF.

The rearrangement uses TRBV9 and TRBJ2-1, with 7 bases identical to TRBD2. Losses at the gene ends were 4 bases for V and 0 bases for J; bases not matched to a gene: 7. The V gene's germline CDR1 is SGDLS and CDR2 YYNGEE. The CDR3 runs 16 residues. The CDR3 coding sequence is TGTGCCAGCAGCCAATTCGGGGGGAGCTCCTACAATGAGCAGTTCTTC. Protein product: CASSQFGGSSYNEQFF.

The genes are TRBV6-1 and TRBJ2-7; 9 nucleotides align to TRBD2. CDR1 and CDR2 (germline): MNHNS, SASEGT. The CDR3 is made up of 15 amino acids. J lost 2 bases, V lost 6 bases, and 8 bases had no gene match. This chain's CDR3 is CASSTGLALTYEQYF. The CDR3 bases are TGTGCCAGCAGCACCGGACTAGCGTTGACCTACGAGCAGTACTTC.

This clone came up a few times. The rearrangement uses TRBV25-1 and TRBJ1-2; D gene ambiguous. Germline V gene lookup returns CDR1 MGHDK and CDR2 SYGVNS. CDR3 size: 11 residues. V shed 0 bases and J shed 7 bases, with 3 bases lying between them. CDR3 protein: CASSEYGGYTF. CDR3 bases: TGTGCCAGCAGTGAATACGGTGGCTACACCTTC.

The genes are TRBV15 and TRBJ1-4, with D possibly being TRBD1 (5 bases). Germline V gene data show CDR1 as LNHNV and CDR2 as YYDKDF (reference sequence). V was pared by 9 bases and J by 5 bases, with 13 bases between. The CDR3 is 13 residues long. CDR3 in DNA: TGTGCCACTACCCCGGGGGGGAATGAAAAACTGTTTTTT. This encodes CATTPGGNEKLFF.

This rearrangement joins TRBV27 to TRBJ1-1; 7 positions match TRBD1. This CDR3 region has 12 residues. Germline trimming cut 6 bases from V and 8 bases from J; bases unmatched to any gene: 6. The V gene's germline CDR1 is MNHEY and CDR2 SMNVEV (reference sequence). The CDR3 nucleotides read TGTGCCAGCAGCCCAGACAGGGTCGAAGCTTTCTTT. Translating gives CASSPDRVEAFF.

V is TRBV5-1 and J is TRBJ2-7, with D possibly TRBD2 on 6 matching bases. CDR1 is SGHRS, CDR2 YFSETQ, per germline. The V end was cut by 4 bases, the J end by 6 bases, with 14 bases between. The CDR3 sequence is 13 residues long. The DNA for the CDR3 is TGCGCCAGCAGCGCCCCTCTGGGGGGCGAGCAGTACTTC. Its translation is CASSAPLGGEQYF.

The V and J genes are TRBV10-3 and TRBJ2-2; 7 nucleotides agree with TRBD1. This CDR3 comprises 17 residues. Germline V CDR1 and CDR2: ENHRY, SYGVKD. V lost 6 bases to trimming and J lost 0 bases; unmatched junction nucleotides: 10. The CDR3 nucleotides are TGTGCCATCAGCGGCCTAAAGGGACAGCCGAACACCGGGGAGCTGTTTTTT. This sequence encodes CAISGLKGQPNTGELFF.

This chain uses TRBV30 with TRBJ2-1; maybe TRBD2 (6 bases). This CDR3 is 13 amino acids long. Germline V gene data show CDR1 as GTSNPN and CDR2 as SVGIG (reference sequence). V lost 2 bases, J lost 8 bases, and 13 bases lay in between. CDR3 nucleotide sequence: TGTGCCTGGAGTAACGGAGGGCGGGATGAGCAGTTCTTC. It specifies CAWSNGGRDEQFF.

This clone was recorded only once. The J gene is TRBJ1-2, the V gene TRBV9; a possible D gene is TRBD1 (6 bases). Germline V gives CDR1 SGDLS, CDR2 YYNGEE. V lost 5 bases to trimming and J lost 5 bases, with 16 bases between them. The CDR3 sequence is 14 residues long. The CDR3 region is CASSPGGQPYGYTF. CDR3 coding DNA: TGTGCCAGCAGTCCCGGAGGACAGCCTTATGGCTACACCTTC.

CDR3 region: CASSFSGNEQYF. The CDR3 DNA reads TGTGCCAGCAGTTTTTCCGGGAACGAGCAGTACTTC. This chain connects TRBV27 to TRBJ2-7, with D maybe TRBD2 (5 bases). Trimming removed 3 bases at V and 5 bases at J, with 8 bases between. The V gene's germline CDR1 is MNHEY and CDR2 SMNVEV (reference sequence). The CDR3 sequence is 12 residues long.

The genes are TRBV18 and TRBJ2-7; D ambiguous. This CDR3 contains 11 residues. The germline gives CDR1 KGHSH, CDR2 LQKENI. The V gene lost 5 bases and the J gene lost 2 bases, with 4 bases spanning the gap. CDR3 protein: CASSGTYEQYF. The CDR3 coding sequence is TGTGCCAGCTCAGGAACCTACGAGCAGTACTTC.

The chain recombines TRBV6-1 with TRBJ2-7, with D maybe TRBD1 (6 bases). Germline values: CDR1 MNHNS, CDR2 SASEGT. This CDR3 spans 10 amino acids. V lost 10 bases and J lost 6, with 10 bases in between. CDR3 coding DNA: TGTGCCATCATGGGGGCCGAGCAGTACTTC. The encoded protein is CAIMGAEQYF.

The chain carries TRBV5-4 and TRBJ2-1; 7 nucleotides agree with TRBD1. Germline CDR1 SGHNT, CDR2 YYREEE (reference sequence). Losses at the gene ends were 5 bases for V and 10 bases for J; bases not matched to a gene: 6. This CDR3 region has 12 residues. This CDR3 reads CASRVQGSEQFF. The CDR3 DNA reads as TGTGCCAGCAGAGTACAGGGGAGCGAGCAGTTCTTC.

The chain is built from TRBV18 and TRBJ1-5; a weak D match, TRBD1 (6 bases). V gave up 0 bases and J gave up 3 bases, with 9 bases separating them. This CDR3 spans 15 amino acids. Germline V gene data show CDR1 as KGHSH and CDR2 as LQKENI. The CDR3 loop is CASSPPRTDNQPQHF. The CDR3 DNA is TGTGCCAGCTCACCACCGCGGACAGACAATCAGCCCCAGCATTTT.

This chain connects TRBV6-5 to TRBJ2-1, with D perhaps TRBD1 (7 bases). Per the germline V gene, CDR1 is MNHEY and CDR2 is SVGAGI. Trimming pared 0 bases from V and 7 bases from J, leaving 16 bases between. This CDR3 is 16 amino acids long. CDR3 DNA: TGTGCCAGCAGTTACTCCAGGAGGGGGCTTGATAATGAGCAGTTCTTC. This sequence encodes CASSYSRRGLDNEQFF.

This sequence joins TRBV13 and TRBJ1-4; TRBD1 agrees at 7 bases. Germline V lookup: CDR1 PRHDT, CDR2 FYEKMQ (reference sequence). The ends lost 5 bases at V and 1 base at J; junction bases unmatched: 4. The CDR3 sequence is 15 residues long. The CDR3, as DNA: TGTGCCAGCAGCCTCGGGACAGAAACTAATGAAAAACTGTTTTTT. Amino acids: CASSLGTETNEKLFF.

The genes are TRBV29-1 and TRBJ2-5; TRBD2 might be the D (7 bases). Germline-derived CDR1 and CDR2 are SQVTM and ANQGSEA. V was pared by 8 bases and J by 0 bases, with 16 bases between. This CDR3 is 14 amino acids long. The chain's CDR3 is CSSVGGEYQETQYF. The CDR3 DNA is TGCAGCTCCGTAGGGGGGGAGTACCAAGAGACCCAGTACTTC. Full variable domain (missing parts from reference TRBV29-1 and TRBJ2-5): SAVISQKPSRDICQRGTSLTIQCQVDSQVTMMFWYRQQPGQSLTLIATANQGSEATYESGFVIDKFPISRPNLTFSTLTVSNMSPEDSSIYLCSSVGGEYQETQYFGPGTRLLVL.

The V gene is TRBV21-1, the J gene TRBJ2-7; the D segment call TRBD1 is taken from the table without a DNA check. TRBV21-1 is annotated as a pseudogene. This CDR3 region has 13 residues. CDR3 sequence reads: CASSGARGYEQYF. The CDR3 region has the DNA TGTGCCAGCAGCGGCGCCAGGGGCTACGAGCAGTACTTC.